This passage covers 16 T cell receptor beta chains from one sample sequenced in a study of glioma-infiltrating T cells after dendritic cell vaccination. Time point meaning: after dendritic cell vaccination, including at tumor progression/relapse. Using immunoSEQ multiplex PCR, the repertoire was profiled, and TCRdb retains in-frame clones only, with some absent. The data show under 75,000 clones, about 83% seen once. Here the sequenced sample was blood, taken after dendritic cell vaccination. The receptors originated from a human donor with glioblastoma.

The chain employs TRBV19 and TRBJ2-7; a weak D match, TRBD2 (6 bases). V lost 0 bases to trimming and J lost 4 bases, with 22 bases between them. Germline V lookup: CDR1 LNHDA, CDR2 SQIVND (reference sequence). The CDR3 consists of 18 residues. DNA for the CDR3: TGTGCCAGTAGTATAGATCTCGAGGGACCCGGCGGGGCTTACGAGCAGTACTTC. Its translation is CASSIDLEGPGGAYEQYF.

The chain recombines TRBV28 with TRBJ2-5; D possibly corresponds to TRBD2 (5 bases). Per germline, CDR1 MDHEN and CDR2 SYDVKM. The CDR3 runs 14 residues. Trimming took off 6 bases at V and 4 bases at J, with 15 bases between the two ends. The CDR3 sequence is CASSQTSDGETQYF. CDR3 nucleotide sequence: TGTGCCAGCAGCCAAACTAGTGACGGAGAGACCCAGTACTTC.

V usage is TRBV20-1 and J usage is TRBJ2-2; D gene uncertain. The ends were cut back, 6 bases at V and 7 bases at J, with 9 bases in the middle. Germline CDR1 and CDR2: DFQATT and SNEGSKA (reference sequence). This CDR3 comprises 11 residues. As DNA, the CDR3 is TGCAGTGCCAAGAGGAGCGGGGAGCTGTTTTTT. Amino acids: CSAKRSGELFF.

The rearrangement links TRBV7-8 to TRBJ2-5; 7 positions match TRBD1. The CDR3 has 19 residues. J lost 2 bases, V lost 5 bases, and 20 bases had no gene match. The germline V gene has CDR1 SGHVS and CDR2 FQNEAQ. The CDR3: CASSPDRVRRVGRQETQYF. CDR3 sequence (DNA): TGTGCCAGCAGCCCCGACAGGGTTCGACGGGTTGGAAGGCAAGAGACCCAGTACTTC.

This clone was found once. The chain links TRBV4-1 to TRBJ2-3; the D is unclear. The germline V gene has CDR1 MGHRA and CDR2 YSYEKL. The length of the CDR3 is 13 residues. V dropped 1 base and J dropped 4 bases, with 6 bases sitting between them. CDR3 loop: CASSQVQADTQYF. The CDR3 coding sequence is TGCGCCAGCAGCCAAGTCCAGGCAGATACGCAGTATTTT.

In DNA, the CDR3 is TGTGCCAGCAGTTACTCTAGCCAGGGGCCCCAGCATTTT. This encodes CASSYSSQGPQHF. The rearrangement uses TRBV6-5 and TRBJ1-5; D may be TRBD1 (5 bases). Germline values: CDR1 MNHEY, CDR2 SVGAGI. The CDR3 is 13 amino acids. Trimming took off 0 bases at V and 9 bases at J, with 9 bases between the two ends.

This clone was observed a single time. The rearrangement uses TRBV18 and TRBJ2-1; TRBD2 matches at 11 bases. CDR1 KGHSH and CDR2 LQKENI come from the germline V gene. V shed 1 base, J shed 9 bases, and the junction held 8 bases outside the gene matches. This CDR3 comprises 16 residues. The CDR3 region has the DNA TGTGCCAGCTCACCACGGGTAGCGGGGGGGCCGTTTGAGCAGTTCTTC. It yields the protein CASSPRVAGGPFEQFF.

The V call is TRBV25-1, the J call TRBJ2-1; 10 positions agree with TRBD1. There are 14 residues in the CDR3. V shed 3 bases, J shed 10 bases, and the junction held 6 bases outside the gene matches. Per the germline V gene, CDR1 is MGHDK and CDR2 is SYGVNS. CDR3 nucleotides: TGTGCCAGCAGTGAGGGACAGGGGAGGGACGAGCAGTTCTTC. It translates to CASSEGQGRDEQFF.

The gene calls are TRBV6-1 and TRBJ1-6; D perhaps matches TRBD1 (6 bases). This CDR3 spans 16 amino acids. The germline gives CDR1 MNHNS, CDR2 SASEGT. V was shortened by 3 bases and J by 4 bases, with 13 bases between the two germline ends. The CDR3: CASSDPRTDYNSPLHF. In DNA form, the CDR3 reads TGTGCCAGCAGTGACCCCAGGACAGATTATAATTCACCCCTCCACTTT.

Comments on this clone: Mismatch with germline at one junction end may stem from a read error. CDR3 bases: TGTGCCAGCAGTTCTGGGCAGGGGGTCAGATTTTTCTTC. Translation gives CASSSGQGVRFFF. This chain links TRBV6-5 with TRBJ1-2; 7 bases map to TRBD1. The germline V gene encodes CDR1 MNHEY and CDR2 SVGAGI. The CDR3 runs to 13 residues.

The table lists this clone with a few counts. The chain employs TRBV9 and TRBJ2-3; 12 bases map to TRBD2. This CDR3 is 18 amino acids long. Trimming cost V 4 bases and J 4 bases; bases outside gene matches: 13. The germline V gene encodes CDR1 SGDLS and CDR2 YYNGEE. The CDR3 nucleotides are TGTGCCAGCAGCAAAACACCCTGGCTAGCGGGGGGGCCAGATACGCAGTATTTT. It specifies CASSKTPWLAGGPDTQYF. Full variable domain (missing parts from reference TRBV9 and TRBJ2-3): DSGVTQTPKHLITATGQRVTLRCSPRSGDLSVYWYQQSLDQGLQFLIQYYNGEERAKGNILERFSAQQFPDLHSELNLSSLELGDSALYFCASSKTPWLAGGPDTQYFGPGTRLTVL.

The chain employs TRBV7-9 and TRBJ1-2, with 7 bases aligning to TRBD1. The length of the CDR3 is 15 residues. From germline, CDR1 is SEHNR and CDR2 FQNEAQ (reference sequence). V lost 5 bases to trimming and J lost 1 base; unmatched junction nucleotides: 7. This CDR3 is CASSQGTVVNYGYTF. CDR3 in DNA: TGTGCCAGCAGCCAAGGGACAGTGGTTAACTATGGCTACACCTTC.

The V call is TRBV4-2, the J call TRBJ2-1, with a weak D call TRBD2 (5 bases). Per germline, CDR1 LGHNA and CDR2 YNFKEQ. The CDR3 is 16 residues long. The V end lost 3 bases, the J end lost 2 bases, and 14 bases lay between the germline ends. CDR3 sequence: CASSQIRGAAYNEQFF. In DNA, the CDR3 is TGTGCCAGCAGCCAGATCCGGGGAGCCGCCTACAATGAGCAGTTCTTC.

The chain has TRBV11-2 and TRBJ2-7, with D perhaps TRBD1 (6 bases). Germline assignment: CDR1 SGHAT and CDR2 FQNNGV. V lost 3 bases and J 2 bases, leaving 20 bases between the germline ends. The CDR3 spans 17 residues. CDR3 in DNA: TGTGCCAGCAGCTTTTCCCCCGGGACAAGGGGTACCTACGAGCAGTACTTC. Residues: CASSFSPGTRGTYEQYF.

This chain connects TRBV9 to TRBJ2-3, with 9 nucleotides matching TRBD2. This CDR3 is built from 14 residues. V trimming: 4 bases; J trimming: 5 bases; junction bases outside the gene matches: 5. Germline values: CDR1 SGDLS, CDR2 YYNGEE. Written as DNA, the CDR3 is TGTGCCAGCAGCTCCGGACTAGCGAGAGATACGCAGTATTTT. This gives the protein CASSSGLARDTQYF.

This rearrangement joins TRBV2 to TRBJ2-1; TRBD2 agrees at 14 bases. V was pared by 5 bases and J by 8 bases, with 5 bases of the junction left unmatched. This CDR3 has 15 residues. Per the germline V gene, CDR1 is SNHLY and CDR2 is FYNNEI. In DNA, the CDR3 is TGTGCCAGCAGTTATCCGGGACTAGCGGGGGATGAGCAGTTCTTC. Protein sequence: CASSYPGLAGDEQFF.